This T cell receptor beta chain was captured by sequencing in a study of siplizumab effects on memory and regulatory T cells. Roughly 9.3 x 10^4 TCR templates were assayed per sample. Sequencing was performed with immunoSEQ multiplex PCR; in TCRdb, only in-frame clones are kept and a portion is missing. This table holds roughly 100,000 clones, about 93% found once. General study results and limits: Most proliferating CD4+ or CD8+ clones, roughly 75-95%, had no naive or memory assignment.

As for this clone: Its cognate antigen is unknown.

The TCR comes from a human donor in good health. Sequenced input: Tregs sorted from blood.

CDR3 nucleotide sequence: TGTGCCAGCAGCGTAGCAGCTACAGGGAACTATGGCTACACCTTC. It encodes CASSVAATGNYGYTF. The chain carries TRBV9 and TRBJ1-2, with D possibly being TRBD1 (6 bases). V was trimmed by 0 bases and J by 2 bases, leaving 11 bases between them. The CDR3 has 15 residues. The germline V gene has CDR1 SGDLS and CDR2 YYNGEE.